A selection of T cell receptor beta chains follows, all from one sample in a study of CD8+CD57+ T cells in acquired aplastic anemia. Using its own MiXCR run on the reads, TCRdb lists one record per CDR3 protein. The sample consists of a few hundred thousand distinct CDR3 sequences, around 32% of them appearing once. The sequenced sample was sorted CD4+, CD8+, or CD8+CD57+ T cells (not recorded which) from PBMCs. These receptors were obtained from a human donor with aplastic anemia. Each CDR3 is given with its conserved first and last residue. Fields, in order: J gene, D gene, clone size, V gene, CDR3 DNA, CDR3 protein. A D gene is named only where the DNA matches it firmly. A clone size is listed for some rows: how often the clone was seen (once, few, many), or a class if it is expanded.

J: TRBJ2-5; D: NA; size: many; V: TRBV20-1; DNA: TGCAGTGCTACACAACAAGAGACCCAGTACTTC; CDR3: CSATQQETQYF
J: TRBJ1-5; D: NA; size: NA; V: TRBV29-1; DNA: TGCAGCGTTGCGACAGGCCTCAATCAGCCCCAGCATTTT; CDR3: CSVATGLNQPQHF
J: TRBJ1-1; D: NA; size: few; V: TRBV19; DNA: TGTGCCAGTAGTATGGGGCTGTACACTGAAGCTTTCTTT; CDR3: CASSMGLYTEAFF
J: TRBJ2-3; D: NA; size: few; V: TRBV7-3; DNA: TGTGCCAGCAGCGCTGGGGGGAGAGATACGCAGTATTTT; CDR3: CASSAGGRDTQYF
J: TRBJ1-2; D: NA; size: many; V: TRBV2; DNA: TGTGCCAGCACAAGGGAAACGGCCTATGGCTACACCTTC; CDR3: CASTRETAYGYTF
J: TRBJ2-1; D: TRBD2; size: few; V: TRBV20-1; DNA: TGCAGTGTCAATAAACTAGCGGGGTACAATGAGCAGTTCTTC; CDR3: CSVNKLAGYNEQFF
J: TRBJ1-5; D: NA; size: many; V: TRBV19; DNA: TGTGCCAGTAGTATATTGAGGAGATATAGCAATCAGCCCCAGCATTTT; CDR3: CASSILRRYSNQPQHF
J: TRBJ2-7; D: NA; size: many; V: TRBV24-1; DNA: TGTGCCACCAGTGGTATGGAAGGGGGCTCCTACGAGCAGTACTTC; CDR3: CATSGMEGGSYEQYF
J: TRBJ2-1; D: TRBD2; size: NA; V: TRBV19; DNA: TGTGCCAGTAGACCACTCTGGGCTAGCGGGAGAACGAGTGAGCAGTTCTTC; CDR3: CASRPLWASGRTSEQFF
J: TRBJ2-5; D: NA; size: few; V: TRBV5-1; DNA: TGCGCCAGCAGCCAGGGACGCGAAGAGACCCAGTACTTC; CDR3: CASSQGREETQYF
J: TRBJ1-2; D: NA; size: many; V: TRBV19; DNA: TGTGCCAGTAGTACGATGCGACAGGTTCGAGGCAACTATGGCTACACCTTC; CDR3: CASSTMRQVRGNYGYTF
J: TRBJ2-5; D: TRBD2; size: many; V: TRBV20-1; DNA: TGCAGTGCTAGAGATCGGCGGGGGGAAGAGACCCAGTACTTC; CDR3: CSARDRRGEETQYF
J: TRBJ1-1; D: NA; size: NA; V: TRBV11-2; DNA: TGTGCCAGCACCATGCGAAGAACTGAAGCTTTCTTT; CDR3: CASTMRRTEAFF
J: TRBJ1-2; D: NA; size: many; V: TRBV20-1; DNA: TGCAGTGCTAGACTGGGCAGTTACTATGGCTACACCTTC; CDR3: CSARLGSYYGYTF
J: TRBJ2-2; D: TRBD2; size: NA; V: TRBV28; DNA: TGTGCCAGCAGTTTGGCTAGCGGGTATACCGGGGAGCTGTTTTTT; CDR3: CASSLASGYTGELFF
J: TRBJ2-1; D: NA; size: NA; V: TRBV18; DNA: TGTGCCAGCTCACCACAGAGGGGGGGCCTATACAATGAGCAGTTCTTC; CDR3: CASSPQRGGLYNEQFF
J: TRBJ1-1; D: NA; size: NA; V: TRBV20-1; DNA: TGCAGTGCTAGTCCCGTTGCCCAGAACACTGAAGCTTTCTTT; CDR3: CSASPVAQNTEAFF
J: TRBJ2-1; D: TRBD2; size: NA; V: TRBV11-2; DNA: TGTGCCAGCAGCTCTCCGACTAGCATGGCTGAGCAGTTCTTC; CDR3: CASSSPTSMAEQFF
J: TRBJ1-2; D: NA; size: few; V: TRBV11-3; DNA: TGTGCCAGCAGCTTAGATCCCCCGGGGGCGGGGGGCTACACCTTC; CDR3: CASSLDPPGAGGYTF
J: TRBJ1-1; D: TRBD1; size: many; V: TRBV29-1; DNA: TGCAGCGTTGGGGGACAGCGGAACACTGAAGCTTTCTTT; CDR3: CSVGGQRNTEAFF
J: TRBJ2-2; D: NA; size: few; V: TRBV14; DNA: TGTGCCAGCAGCCCCGGAGGGGGAGGGCAAGGCGGGGAGCTGTTTTTT; CDR3: CASSPGGGGQGGELFF
J: TRBJ1-1; D: NA; size: NA; V: TRBV2; DNA: TGTGCCAGCAGTTTAGGGCCAGTCGAGAGAGCTTTCTTT; CDR3: CASSLGPVERAFF
J: TRBJ1-5; D: NA; size: few; V: TRBV4-1; DNA: TGCGCCAGCAGCCAAGTTGTGTATCAGCCCCAGCATTTT; CDR3: CASSQVVYQPQHF
J: TRBJ2-5; D: TRBD2; size: few; V: TRBV20-1; DNA: TGCAGTGCTTCCCGGTTCGCGGGGGGACAAGAGACCCAGTACTTC; CDR3: CSASRFAGGQETQYF
J: TRBJ1-2; D: NA; size: many; V: TRBV19; DNA: TGTGCCAGTACCGTGGGTGGAGGGGGAACCTATGGCTACACCTTC; CDR3: CASTVGGGGTYGYTF
J: TRBJ2-5; D: NA; size: many; V: TRBV7-2; DNA: TGTGCCAGCAGCCCAGCGGTGGAAGAGACCCAGTACTTC; CDR3: CASSPAVEETQYF
J: TRBJ1-6; D: NA; size: many; V: TRBV19; DNA: TGTGCCAGTAGTATATTGCCGGATGATTCACCCCTCCACTTT; CDR3: CASSILPDDSPLHF
J: TRBJ1-6; D: TRBD1; size: NA; V: TRBV7-2; DNA: TGTGCCAGCAGCCGGGACAGGTCTGGCTCACCCCTCCACTTT; CDR3: CASSRDRSGSPLHF
J: TRBJ1-3; D: NA; size: NA; V: TRBV4-2; DNA: TGTGCCAGCAGCCAAGATTGGGGGGACCTCAGGCGCTCTGGAAACACCATATATTTT; CDR3: CASSQDWGDLRRSGNTIYF
J: TRBJ2-7; D: NA; size: few; V: TRBV14; DNA: TGTGCCAGCAGCCACAGACCCGGGTGGGGGTCCTACGAGCAGTACTTC; CDR3: CASSHRPGWGSYEQYF
J: TRBJ2-5; D: TRBD2; size: few; V: TRBV7-6; DNA: TGTGCCAGCAGCCGTAACCTAGCGGGAGTAGGAGAGGCCCAGTACTTC; CDR3: CASSRNLAGVGEAQYF
J: TRBJ2-7; D: NA; size: many; V: TRBV5-1; DNA: TGCGCCAGCAGCACCCTCTACGAGCAGTACTTC; CDR3: CASSTLYEQYF
J: TRBJ2-5; D: TRBD1; size: many; V: TRBV9; DNA: TGTGCCAGCAGCGTAGGGGACAGGGTAGAAGAGACCCAGTACTTC; CDR3: CASSVGDRVEETQYF
J: TRBJ1-2; D: NA; size: NA; V: TRBV4-1; DNA: TGCGCCAGCAGCCAAGACTGGTCGAACCTCTATGGCTACACCTTC; CDR3: CASSQDWSNLYGYTF
J: TRBJ2-2; D: NA; size: NA; V: TRBV6-1; DNA: TGTGCCGGCGTTGGACCGAAGAACACCGGGGAGCTGTTTTTT; CDR3: CAGVGPKNTGELFF
J: TRBJ1-6; D: NA; size: few; V: TRBV7-9; DNA: TGTGCCAGCAGCTTGGGGGTAGGGGTCCTAGCGAATTCACCCCTCCACTTT; CDR3: CASSLGVGVLANSPLHF
J: TRBJ1-1; D: NA; size: NA; V: TRBV13; DNA: TGTGCCAGCAGCTTAGGTACTGCCAGGGGGAACACTGAAGCTTTCTTT; CDR3: CASSLGTARGNTEAFF
J: TRBJ1-6; D: TRBD1; size: many; V: TRBV19; DNA: TGTGCCAGTAGTCTTTCGGGACAGGGGGTTTCACCCCTCCACTTT; CDR3: CASSLSGQGVSPLHF
J: TRBJ1-2; D: NA; size: NA; V: TRBV9; DNA: TGTGCCAGCAGCGTAGGGTTCTATGGCTACACCTTC; CDR3: CASSVGFYGYTF
J: TRBJ2-3; D: TRBD2; size: few; V: TRBV20-1; DNA: TGCAGTCCGGGGGGAGGGGATACGCAGTATTTT; CDR3: CSPGGGDTQYF
J: TRBJ2-2; D: TRBD2; size: few; V: TRBV12-3/TRBV12-4; DNA: TGTGCCAGCAGTTTACTAGCGGGGAACACCGGGGAGCTGTTTTTT; CDR3: CASSLLAGNTGELFF
J: TRBJ2-7; D: NA; size: many; V: TRBV9; DNA: TGTGCCAGCAGCGTAGCAGGTAGCACGACTCGGAACGAGCAGTACTTC; CDR3: CASSVAGSTTRNEQYF
J: TRBJ2-1; D: TRBD2; size: once; V: TRBV10-3; DNA: TGTGCCATCAGTTGGACTAGCGGGAGCAATGAGCAGTTCTTC; CDR3: CAISWTSGSNEQFF
J: TRBJ1-2; D: NA; size: many; V: TRBV6-1; DNA: TGTGCCAGCAGGGAACAGGGACACTATGGCTACACCTTC; CDR3: CASREQGHYGYTF
J: TRBJ1-6; D: NA; size: NA; V: TRBV24-1; DNA: TGTGCCACCAGTTTAACCTATAATTCACCCCTCCACTTT; CDR3: CATSLTYNSPLHF
J: TRBJ2-5; D: TRBD2; size: few; V: TRBV7-9; DNA: TGTGCCAGCAGCTTAGGCGGAGCTAGCGGGTGGAGGGAGACCCAGTACTTC; CDR3: CASSLGGASGWRETQYF
J: TRBJ1-2; D: TRBD1; size: few; V: TRBV28; DNA: TGTGCCAGCAGTTTACAGGGGGCTCAAGGCTACACCTTC; CDR3: CASSLQGAQGYTF
J: TRBJ1-5; D: NA; size: NA; V: TRBV10-3; DNA: TGTGCCATCAGTGAGTCTAGGGTTTGGCAGCCCCAGCATTTT; CDR3: CAISESRVWQPQHF
J: TRBJ1-3; D: NA; size: few; V: TRBV5-1; DNA: TGCGCCAGCAGCTTCTCCGGGGAGAGCTCTGGAAACACCATATATTTT; CDR3: CASSFSGESSGNTIYF
J: TRBJ2-7; D: TRBD2; size: once; V: TRBV6-4; DNA: TGTGCCAGCAGCTGCCACCCTGGCGGGAGAACCTACGAGCAGTACTTC; CDR3: CASSCHPGGRTYEQYF
J: TRBJ2-3; D: NA; size: NA; V: TRBV5-1; DNA: TGCGCCAGCAGCTTGGATTTGTTTACAGATACGCAGTATTTT; CDR3: CASSLDLFTDTQYF
J: TRBJ1-3; D: NA; size: NA; V: TRBV20-1; DNA: TGCAGTGCTCCGGGGCAGGGACCTGGAAACACCATATATTTT; CDR3: CSAPGQGPGNTIYF
J: TRBJ1-4; D: NA; size: NA; V: TRBV19; DNA: TGTGCCAGTAGTCCTATGGACCGGGGGTATGAAAAACTGTTTTTT; CDR3: CASSPMDRGYEKLFF
J: TRBJ2-5; D: TRBD1; size: few; V: TRBV5-6; DNA: TGTGCCAGCAGCCTGGGACAGGGTGGGAAAGAGACCCAGTACTTC; CDR3: CASSLGQGGKETQYF
J: TRBJ1-4; D: NA; size: many; V: TRBV20-1; DNA: TGCAGTGCTAGTCAGGGATCGAATGAAAAACTGTTTTTT; CDR3: CSASQGSNEKLFF
J: TRBJ2-2; D: NA; size: NA; V: TRBV7-2; DNA: TGTGCCAGCAGCTTAGCTCGGGGTCCGACCACCGGGGAGCTGTTTTTT; CDR3: CASSLARGPTTGELFF
J: TRBJ2-7; D: NA; size: many; V: TRBV6-1; DNA: TGTGCCAGCAATGTTGTGGACGGCTATGAGCAGTACTTC; CDR3: CASNVVDGYEQYF
J: TRBJ2-7; D: TRBD1; size: NA; V: TRBV10-3; DNA: TGTGCCATCAGAGGAACAGGGGCGTACGAGCAGTACTTC; CDR3: CAIRGTGAYEQYF
J: TRBJ1-5; D: NA; size: NA; V: TRBV10-3; DNA: TGTGCCAGCAGTCCAGACAGTCTTCATCAGCCCCAGCATTTT; CDR3: CASSPDSLHQPQHF